These T cell receptor beta chains were read from a single sample in a study of blood T cell repertoires in COVID-19. This table comes from immunoSEQ multiplex PCR, and its TCRdb copy is limited to in-frame clones, with some not included. The repertoire holds about 200,000 clones, with approximately 80% as singletons. Input material: peripheral blood. These receptors all come from a human donor in a cohort sampled during active COVID-19. Both conserved end residues are part of each CDR3. Each record gives: V gene, CDR3 protein.

v_call: TRBV6-6; cdr3_aa: CASSYTGGPGYEQFF
v_call: TRBV28; cdr3_aa: CASSFQGKSNEKLFF
v_call: TRBV27; cdr3_aa: CASSLFQSQSIYEQYF
v_call: TRBV7-9; cdr3_aa: CASSPPAGDNEKLFF
v_call: TRBV7-6; cdr3_aa: CASSQGTGRLAEQYF
v_call: TRBV4-1; cdr3_aa: CASSQEFAPYNTGELFF
v_call: TRBV5-1; cdr3_aa: CASSLSGQSEAFF
v_call: TRBV11-2; cdr3_aa: CASSPLVRGANVLTF
v_call: TRBV12-5; cdr3_aa: CASGLLPGSRFYNEQFF
v_call: TRBV5-1; cdr3_aa: CASSLPVAGANVLTF
v_call: TRBV13; cdr3_aa: CASSLVSSGANVLTF
v_call: TRBV15; cdr3_aa: CATQRGGSYNEQFF
v_call: TRBV7-2; cdr3_aa: CASSFGPIGGRYNEQFF
v_call: TRBV19; cdr3_aa: CASKEKGATEAFF
v_call: TRBV6-5; cdr3_aa: CASSYSLYGGLKTQYF
v_call: TRBV5-1; cdr3_aa: CASSHTTGTGNTIYF
v_call: TRBV5-1; cdr3_aa: CASSPGQGDSPLHF
v_call: TRBV5-1; cdr3_aa: CASSLGGTPPYEQYF
v_call: TRBV6-5; cdr3_aa: CASSQIQGPEAFF
v_call: TRBV6-5; cdr3_aa: CASSKGQSNSPLHF
v_call: TRBV2; cdr3_aa: CASNGGLGNQPQHF
v_call: TRBV7-6; cdr3_aa: CASSLGRTVNSPLHF
v_call: TRBV18; cdr3_aa: CASSPGGKDEQFF
v_call: TRBV14; cdr3_aa: CASSRDRGYSPLHF
v_call: TRBV18; cdr3_aa: CASSPRNRGVGSDTQYF
v_call: TRBV5-4; cdr3_aa: CASSLSPRETNHF
v_call: TRBV11-2; cdr3_aa: CASSLNPGATNEKLFF
v_call: TRBV12-3/TRBV12-4; cdr3_aa: CASSPSSGNEAFF
v_call: TRBV19; cdr3_aa: CASSIMDSNQPQHF
v_call: TRBV7-9; cdr3_aa: CASSIGQANYGYTF
v_call: TRBV5-6; cdr3_aa: CASSPGGTGGEKLFF
v_call: TRBV10-3; cdr3_aa: CAIRGQEDEEETQYF
v_call: TRBV6-5; cdr3_aa: CASSPGQYSKAFF
v_call: TRBV5-1; cdr3_aa: CASSLVGASISSYNEQFF
v_call: TRBV24-1; cdr3_aa: CATPSGGTGANVLTF
v_call: TRBV27; cdr3_aa: CASSSGGNNQPQHF
v_call: TRBV19; cdr3_aa: CASQSRLAGDDETQYF
v_call: TRBV10-2; cdr3_aa: CASSEPREGRVETQYF
v_call: TRBV5-1; cdr3_aa: CASSSPSGSADTQYF
v_call: TRBV5-4; cdr3_aa: CASSKLAEIPHNEQFF
v_call: TRBV18; cdr3_aa: CASSQIQGNLNSPLHF
v_call: TRBV13; cdr3_aa: CASSTYRGPYEQYF
v_call: TRBV6-6; cdr3_aa: CATGQAGNEQFF
v_call: TRBV7-2; cdr3_aa: CASSASARESNYGYTF
v_call: TRBV5-6; cdr3_aa: CASSFLGQGFLNTEAFF
v_call: TRBV5-1; cdr3_aa: CASSSGNYEQYF
v_call: TRBV7-8; cdr3_aa: CASSLAPRFGRMYEQYF
v_call: TRBV7-8; cdr3_aa: CASSPGTGDNQPQHF
v_call: TRBV7-2; cdr3_aa: CASSLVVSGLTNSYNEQFF
v_call: TRBV7-9; cdr3_aa: CASSSDRGLGEHYNEQFF
v_call: TRBV28; cdr3_aa: CASSFAGAKNIQYF
v_call: TRBV15; cdr3_aa: CATSRDRAGIPYEQYF
v_call: TRBV3-1/TRBV3-2; cdr3_aa: CASSQDYDRVNYGYTF
v_call: TRBV7-9; cdr3_aa: CASSLVQANSYEQYF